The 27 T cell receptor beta chains listed next were all sequenced from one sample in a study of Ad26.COV2.S vaccination and SARS-CoV-2 variants. Treatment: roughly 19 received Ad26.COV2.S at low or high dose, single or two shots; 5 received placebo; per-sample allocation not given. Samples were taken on day 63 after the first vaccine or placebo injection. Only in-frame clones appear in the TCRdb table, and some are missing; sequencing was by immunoSEQ multiplex PCR. Here the sample spans some 340,000 clones, about 82% being singletons. The sequences come from peripheral blood, collected in a trial of Ad26.COV2.S vaccine versus placebo. The receptors come from a person between 18 and 65 years old who received the Ad26.COV2.S COVID-19 vaccine or a placebo.

The table lists this clone with a count of one. J is TRBJ2-1 and V is TRBV5-4; D is uncertain. Germline CDR1 SGHNT, CDR2 YYREEE (reference sequence). The CDR3 loop spans 14 amino acids. V was trimmed by 0 bases and J by 5 bases, leaving 9 bases between them. The CDR3 sequence is CASSLDFRDNEQFF. The DNA for the CDR3 is TGTGCCAGCAGCTTGGATTTTAGGGACAATGAGCAGTTCTTC.

The chain links TRBV29-1 to TRBJ2-5; 8 bases are a match to TRBD1. Trimming cost V 4 bases and J 5 bases; bases outside gene matches: 3. The CDR3 extends over 12 amino acids. Per germline, CDR1 SQVTM and CDR2 ANQGSEA. The DNA of the CDR3 is TGCAGCGTTGCCAGGGGGCTTGAGACCCAGTACTTC. The encoded protein is CSVARGLETQYF.

This chain joins TRBV15 and TRBJ1-1; D is undetermined. Trimming removed 0 bases from V and 2 bases from J, with 7 bases in between. The CDR3 loop spans 14 amino acids. The germline V gene encodes CDR1 LNHNV and CDR2 YYDKDF (reference sequence). CDR3 nucleotides: TGTGCCACCAGCAGAGATGCTATAAACACTGAAGCTTTCTTT. This sequence encodes CATSRDAINTEAFF.

This rearrangement joins TRBV30 to TRBJ2-1, with 7 bases aligning to TRBD1. J was trimmed by 2 bases and V by 7 bases; bases with no gene match: 8. There are 14 residues in the CDR3. The germline CDR1 and CDR2 sequences are GTSNPN and SVGIG (reference sequence). CDR3 DNA: TGTGCCTCAGCAGACAGGGCGGCCTACAATGAGCAGTTCTTC. This codes for CASADRAAYNEQFF.

The gene calls are TRBV7-5 and TRBJ2-2; the D segment call TRBD1 is taken from the table without a DNA check. TRBV7-5 is a listed pseudogene. The CDR3 is made up of 15 amino acids. CDR3 sequence (DNA): TGTGCCAGAAGCCCCCCGACAGGGAACACCGGGGAGCTGTTTTTT. Its protein product is CARSPPTGNTGELFF.

V gene TRBV28 combines with J gene TRBJ2-7; 9 bases agree with TRBD1. V was clipped by 5 bases and J by 4 bases; unmatched bases: 6. The CDR3 contains 14 residues. The germline CDR1 and CDR2 sequences are MDHEN and SYDVKM. The CDR3 here is CASSEQGARYEQYF. CDR3 in DNA: TGTGCCAGCAGTGAACAGGGGGCTAGGTACGAGCAGTACTTC.

J is TRBJ1-1 and V is TRBV15; D is uncertain. Per germline, CDR1 LNHNV and CDR2 YYDKDF (reference sequence). The V end was cut by 3 bases, the J end by 4 bases, with 9 bases between. This CDR3 region has 13 residues. The CDR3 DNA reads TGTGCCACCAGCAGCTACTTAGGCACTGAAGCTTTCTTT. Translation: CATSSYLGTEAFF.

The chain joins TRBV4-1 to TRBJ2-7; unclear D gene. The germline V gene has CDR1 MGHRA and CDR2 YSYEKL. The CDR3 sequence is 12 residues long. Between the trimmed V and J ends, which lost 3 bases and 0 bases, there was a span of 3 bases. The DNA for the CDR3 is TGCGCCAGCAGCCAGGACTCCTACGAGCAGTACTTC. Translated: CASSQDSYEQYF.

The CDR3 nucleotides read TGTGCCAGCAGCTTGGCTCCGGGCGGGGGGGCCCGGGAGACCCAGTACTTC. This encodes CASSLAPGGGARETQYF. The chain is built from TRBV5-4 and TRBJ2-5, with 9 bases matching TRBD2. CDR1 and CDR2 from the germline V gene are SGHNT and YYREEE (reference sequence). Trimming cost V 0 bases and J 5 bases; bases outside gene matches: 11. The CDR3 runs 17 residues. The variable domain in full, completed from reference TRBV5-4 and TRBJ2-5, reads ETGVTQSPTHLIKTRGQQVTLRCSSQSGHNTVSWYQQALGQGPQFIFQYYREEENGRGNFPPRFSGLQFPNYSSELNVNALELDDSALYLCASSLAPGGGARETQYFGPGTRLLVL.

The rearrangement uses TRBV11-3 and TRBJ1-3; D remains unclear. The V and J ends lost 1 base and 0 bases respectively, with 7 bases between them. The CDR3 has 15 amino acids. CDR1 and CDR2 from the germline V gene are SGHNT and YENEEA. This chain's CDR3 is CASSLVLNSGNTIYF. DNA for the CDR3: TGTGCCAGCAGCTTAGTGTTGAACTCTGGAAACACCATATATTTT.

The V and J genes are TRBV15 and TRBJ2-7; D perhaps matches TRBD2 (7 bases). There are 15 residues in the CDR3. Germline CDR1 and CDR2: LNHNV and YYDKDF (reference sequence). Trimming removed 5 bases from V and 0 bases from J, with 14 bases in between. The CDR3 reads CATSEGGYSSYEQYF. CDR3 sequence (DNA): TGTGCCACCAGCGAGGGGGGGTACAGCTCCTACGAGCAGTACTTC.

The chain couples TRBV5-5 to TRBJ1-3; perhaps TRBD1 as D (6 bases). This CDR3 has 16 amino acids. Trimming left V 4 bases short and J 0 bases short, with 14 bases between. CDR1 is SGHKS and CDR2 is YYEKEE in the germline V gene (reference sequence). CDR3 protein: CASSARQELSGNTIYF. CDR3 coding DNA: TGTGCCAGCAGCGCTAGACAGGAACTCTCTGGAAACACCATATATTTT.

V gene TRBV3-1 (or the pseudogene TRBV3-2) combines with J gene TRBJ2-3, with D uncertain. The germline V and J ends were trimmed by 0 bases and 4 bases, with 5 bases remaining between them. The CDR3 spans 13 residues. Germline V gene data show CDR1 as LGHDT and CDR2 as YNNKEL (reference sequence). The CDR3 DNA is TGTGCCAGCAGCCAAGATCAGTCAGATACGCAGTATTTT. Residues: CASSQDQSDTQYF.

The chain couples TRBV7-9 to TRBJ1-1, with D maybe TRBD1 (6 bases). The V and J ends lost 5 bases and 7 bases respectively, with 14 bases between them. Germline-derived CDR1 and CDR2 are SEHNR and FQNEAQ (reference sequence). This CDR3 contains 13 residues. The CDR3 sequence is CASSPGQNNEAFF. CDR3 in DNA: TGTGCCAGCAGCCCGGGACAAAATAATGAAGCTTTCTTT.

The rearrangement joins TRBV6-1 to TRBJ1-6, with 11 bases aligning to TRBD1. The V gene's germline CDR1 is MNHNS and CDR2 SASEGT. This CDR3 is 17 amino acids long. V shed 2 bases and J 9 bases; nucleotides not matched to a gene: 9. In DNA form, the CDR3 reads TGTGCCAGCAGTGAACTAGCCGGGACAGGGGGAGGTTCACCCCTCCACTTT. It encodes CASSELAGTGGGSPLHF.

Concerning this clone itself: Its ends do not fully match the called genes, so a read error is possible. The chain couples TRBV2 to TRBJ2-7; weak D call: TRBD1 (6 bases). The CDR3 totals 11 residues. Germline V CDR1 and CDR2: SNHLY, FYNNEI. The chain's CDR3 is CASSEGGQRDF. DNA for the CDR3: TGTGCCAGCAGTGAAGGAGGACAGCGAGACTTC.

This chain joins TRBV4-2 and TRBJ2-6; D gene ambiguous. The V gene's germline CDR1 is LGHNA and CDR2 YNFKEQ. V was trimmed by 0 bases and J by 1 base, leaving 7 bases between them. The CDR3 runs 16 residues. The CDR3 nucleotides are TGTGCCAGCAGCCAAGATCTTGGGTCTGGGGCCAACGTCCTGACTTTC. It yields the protein CASSQDLGSGANVLTF.

This rearrangement joins TRBV28 to TRBJ1-2, with D perhaps TRBD1 (5 bases). The germline V gene encodes CDR1 MDHEN and CDR2 SYDVKM. This CDR3 has 17 amino acids. V lost 4 bases, J lost 3 bases, and 21 bases lay in between. The DNA for the CDR3 is TGTGCCAGCAGTTCCCTCGGGGGAGGGACGACAGACTATGGCTACACCTTC. Translating gives CASSSLGGGTTDYGYTF.

The V and J genes are TRBV4-2 and TRBJ2-4; 8 positions agree with TRBD1. Germline CDR1 is LGHNA and CDR2 is YNFKEQ. J was trimmed by 5 bases and V by 0 bases; bases with no gene match: 3. There are 15 residues in the CDR3. The CDR3 here is CASSQDVTGENIQYF. The CDR3 DNA reads as TGTGCCAGCAGCCAAGACGTGACAGGGGAAAACATTCAGTACTTC.

This sequence joins TRBV5-1 and TRBJ2-7, with D hard to call. Germline values: CDR1 SGHRS, CDR2 YFSETQ. Trimming removed 6 bases from V and 3 bases from J, with 10 bases in between. The CDR3 contains 12 residues. For the CDR3, the DNA is TGCGCCAGCACCGCCGGAAGCTACGAGCAGTACTTC. Its translation: CASTAGSYEQYF.

The chain couples TRBV3-1 (or the pseudogene TRBV3-2) to TRBJ2-5; D possibly corresponds to TRBD1 (8 bases). CDR3 length: 15 amino acids. The germline CDR1 and CDR2 sequences are LGHDT and YNNKEL (reference sequence). V lost 8 bases and J 2 bases, leaving 18 bases between the germline ends. This CDR3 reads CASSSDRGLQETQYF. As DNA, the CDR3 is TGTGCCAGCTCCTCTGACAGGGGACTACAAGAGACCCAGTACTTC.

This chain joins TRBV27 and TRBJ1-6; D might be TRBD1 (6 bases). V was pared by 3 bases and J by 7 bases, with 16 bases between. CDR3 length: 16 residues. Germline V CDR1 and CDR2: MNHEY, SMNVEV (reference sequence). DNA of the CDR3: TGTGCCAGCAGTTTGAGTACGGGACACGGGAATTCACCCCTCCACTTT. Amino acid sequence: CASSLSTGHGNSPLHF.

The chain recombines TRBV27 with TRBJ1-1; TRBD1 matches 7 bases. CDR1 is MNHEY, CDR2 SMNVEV, per germline (reference sequence). Trimming took 6 bases from V and 1 from J; bases not matched to a gene: 5. This CDR3 is built from 14 residues. The CDR3 loop is CASRLQGKNTEAFF. CDR3 DNA: TGTGCCAGCAGACTACAGGGGAAGAACACTGAAGCTTTCTTT.

The rearrangement links TRBV27 to TRBJ1-1, with D perhaps TRBD1 (5 bases). The CDR3 is 14 amino acids. Trimming shortened V by 4 bases and J by 1 base, and 10 bases separated the two germline ends. Germline CDR1 and CDR2: MNHEY and SMNVEV (reference sequence). CDR3: CASSSPGQNTEAFF. In nucleotides, the CDR3 is TGTGCCAGCAGTTCTCCCGGACAGAACACTGAAGCTTTCTTT.

Concerning this clone: The identical CDR3 is also encoded by other nucleotide sequences in the sample. The rearrangement links TRBV4-1 to TRBJ1-5, with D unclear. Germline V gene lookup returns CDR1 MGHRA and CDR2 YSYEKL. The CDR3 contains 13 residues. The V gene lost 1 base and the J gene lost 4 bases, with 5 bases spanning the gap. The CDR3 DNA reads as TGCGCCAGCAGCCAAGGGAGGAATCAGCCCCAGCATTTT. Its translation: CASSQGRNQPQHF.

This chain connects TRBV5-8 to TRBJ1-1, with D possibly TRBD1 on 5 matching bases. The germline CDR1 and CDR2 sequences are SGHTS and YDEGEE. This CDR3 is 15 amino acids long. The V end lost 0 bases, the J end lost 8 bases, and 17 bases lay between the germline ends. This CDR3 reads CASSLVVQGSREAFF. CDR3 bases: TGTGCCAGCAGCTTGGTGGTTCAGGGTTCTAGAGAAGCTTTCTTT.

This clone was seen more than once but under ten times. The chain employs TRBV4-2 and TRBJ2-7; 7 bases line up with TRBD2. J was trimmed by 2 bases and V by 1 base; bases with no gene match: 17. The CDR3 covers 19 residues. The germline gives CDR1 LGHNA, CDR2 YNFKEQ. The DNA for the CDR3 is TGTGCCAGCAGCCAAGCGGAACAATACGGAAGCGGGGTAACCTACGAGCAGTACTTC. Encoded protein: CASSQAEQYGSGVTYEQYF.